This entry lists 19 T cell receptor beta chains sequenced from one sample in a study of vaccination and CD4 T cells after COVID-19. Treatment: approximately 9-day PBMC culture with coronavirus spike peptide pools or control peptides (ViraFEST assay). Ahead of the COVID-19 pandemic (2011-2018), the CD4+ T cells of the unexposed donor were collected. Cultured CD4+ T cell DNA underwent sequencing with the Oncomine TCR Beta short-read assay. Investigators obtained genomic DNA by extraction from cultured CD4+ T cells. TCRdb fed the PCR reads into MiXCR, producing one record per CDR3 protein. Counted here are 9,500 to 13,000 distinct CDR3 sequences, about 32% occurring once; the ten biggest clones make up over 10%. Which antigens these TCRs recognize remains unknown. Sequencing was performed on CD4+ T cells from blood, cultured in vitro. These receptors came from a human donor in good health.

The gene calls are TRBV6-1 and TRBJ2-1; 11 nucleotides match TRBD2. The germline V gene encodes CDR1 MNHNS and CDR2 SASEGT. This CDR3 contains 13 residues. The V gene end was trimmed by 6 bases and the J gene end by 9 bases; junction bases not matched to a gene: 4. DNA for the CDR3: TGTGCCAGCAGCCCTAGCGGGAGGCTTGAGCAGTTCTTC. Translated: CASSPSGRLEQFF.

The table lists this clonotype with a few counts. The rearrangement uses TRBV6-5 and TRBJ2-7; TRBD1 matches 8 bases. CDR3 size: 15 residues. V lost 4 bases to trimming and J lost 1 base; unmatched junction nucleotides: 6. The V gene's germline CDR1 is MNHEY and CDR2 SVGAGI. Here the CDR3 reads CASSLQGAHSYEQYF. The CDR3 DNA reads TGTGCCAGCAGTTTGCAGGGGGCGCATTCCTACGAGCAGTACTTC.

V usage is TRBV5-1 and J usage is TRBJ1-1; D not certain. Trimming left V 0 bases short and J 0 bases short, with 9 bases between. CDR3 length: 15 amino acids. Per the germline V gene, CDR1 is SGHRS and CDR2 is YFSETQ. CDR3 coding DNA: TGCGCCAGCAGCTTGGATCTCCAAGTGAACACTGAAGCTTTCTTT. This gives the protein CASSLDLQVNTEAFF. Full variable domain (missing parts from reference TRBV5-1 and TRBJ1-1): KAGVTQTPRYLIKTRGQQVTLSCSPISGHRSVSWYQQTPGQGLQFLFEYFSETQRNKGNFPGRFSGRQFSNSRSEMNVSTLELGDSALYLCASSLDLQVNTEAFFGQGTRLTVV.

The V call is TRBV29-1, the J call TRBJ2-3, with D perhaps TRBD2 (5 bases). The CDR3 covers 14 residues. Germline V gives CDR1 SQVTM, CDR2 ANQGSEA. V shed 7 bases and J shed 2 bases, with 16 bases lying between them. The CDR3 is CSAKAAEYTDTQYF. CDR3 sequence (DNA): TGCAGCGCCAAAGCGGCCGAATACACAGATACGCAGTATTTT.

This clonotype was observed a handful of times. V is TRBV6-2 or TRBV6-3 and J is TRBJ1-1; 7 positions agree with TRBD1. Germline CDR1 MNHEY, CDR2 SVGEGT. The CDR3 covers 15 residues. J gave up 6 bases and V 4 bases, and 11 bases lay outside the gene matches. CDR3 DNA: TGTGCCAGCAGTTTATTAGAGGGGGCGACCGCTGAAGCTTTCTTT. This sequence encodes CASSLLEGATAEAFF.

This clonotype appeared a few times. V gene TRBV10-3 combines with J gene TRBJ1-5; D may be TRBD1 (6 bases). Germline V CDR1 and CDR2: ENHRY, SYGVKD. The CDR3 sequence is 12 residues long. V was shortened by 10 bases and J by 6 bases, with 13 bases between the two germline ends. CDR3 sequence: CATSDRVQPQHF. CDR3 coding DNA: TGTGCCACCTCGGACAGAGTTCAGCCCCAGCATTTT.

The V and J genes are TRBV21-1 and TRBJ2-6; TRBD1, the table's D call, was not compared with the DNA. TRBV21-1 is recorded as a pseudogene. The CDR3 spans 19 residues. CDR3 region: CASSNGDVRGPDGANVLTF. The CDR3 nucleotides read TGTGCCAGCAGCAATGGGGACGTCAGGGGGCCGGACGGGGCCAACGTCCTGACTTTC.

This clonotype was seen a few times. CDR3 DNA: TGTGCCAGTATGAAGGGAGGGATTTGGAGCGGTCAGCCCCAGCATTTT. It encodes CASMKGGIWSGQPQHF. V and J are TRBV19 and TRBJ1-5; D remains ambiguous. The CDR3 covers 16 residues. The V and J ends lost 7 bases and 6 bases respectively, with 22 bases between them. In germline, CDR1 is LNHDA, CDR2 SQIVND (reference sequence). The full variable domain, rest sourced from reference TRBV19 and TRBJ1-5, is DGGITQSPKYLFRKEGQNVTLSCEQNLNHDAMYWYRQDPGQGLRLIYYSQIVNDFQKGDIAEGYSVSREKKESFPLTVTSAQKNPTAFYLCASMKGGIWSGQPQHFGDGTRLSIL.

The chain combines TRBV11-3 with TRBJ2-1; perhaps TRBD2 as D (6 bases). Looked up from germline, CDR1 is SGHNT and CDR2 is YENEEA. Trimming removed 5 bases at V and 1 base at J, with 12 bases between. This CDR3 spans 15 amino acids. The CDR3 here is CASSPRAGSYNEQFF. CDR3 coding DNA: TGTGCCAGCAGCCCTCGAGCGGGTTCCTACAATGAGCAGTTCTTC.

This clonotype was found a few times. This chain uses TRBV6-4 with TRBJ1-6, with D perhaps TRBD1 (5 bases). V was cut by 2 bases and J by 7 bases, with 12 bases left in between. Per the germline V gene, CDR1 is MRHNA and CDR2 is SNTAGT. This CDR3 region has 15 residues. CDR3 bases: TGTGCCAGCAGTGACGGGACGCGCGTGAATTCACCCCTCCACTTT. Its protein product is CASSDGTRVNSPLHF.

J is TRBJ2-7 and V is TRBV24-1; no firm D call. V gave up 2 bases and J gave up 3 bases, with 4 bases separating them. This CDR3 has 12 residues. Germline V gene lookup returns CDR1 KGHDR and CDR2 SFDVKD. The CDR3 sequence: CATSDWGYEQYF. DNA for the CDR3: TGTGCCACCAGTGATTGGGGCTACGAGCAGTACTTC.

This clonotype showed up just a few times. The CDR3 loop reads CSASAGGIQETQYF. The CDR3 region has the DNA TGCAGTGCCTCAGCGGGAGGTATCCAAGAGACCCAGTACTTC. This chain joins TRBV20-1 and TRBJ2-5; TRBD2 agrees at 9 bases. Germline trimming cut 6 bases from V and 1 base from J; bases unmatched to any gene: 6. Germline V gene lookup returns CDR1 DFQATT and CDR2 SNEGSKA (reference sequence). CDR3 length: 14 residues.

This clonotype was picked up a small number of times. The CDR3 is CASSLEGSTGYYEQYF. In DNA form, the CDR3 reads TGTGCCAGCAGCTTAGAGGGGTCGACAGGGTACTACGAGCAGTACTTC. The V and J genes are TRBV7-2 and TRBJ2-7; TRBD1 matches at 7 bases. V gave up 1 base and J gave up 3 bases; unmatched junction bases: 9. The CDR3 length is 16 residues. Looked up from germline, CDR1 is SGHTA and CDR2 is FQGNSA.

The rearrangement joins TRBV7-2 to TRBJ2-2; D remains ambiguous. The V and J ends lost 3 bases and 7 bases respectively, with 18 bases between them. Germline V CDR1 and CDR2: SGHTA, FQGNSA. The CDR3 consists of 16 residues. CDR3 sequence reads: CASSFAITASSGELFF. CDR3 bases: TGTGCCAGCAGCTTTGCGATCACAGCGAGCAGCGGGGAGCTGTTTTTT.

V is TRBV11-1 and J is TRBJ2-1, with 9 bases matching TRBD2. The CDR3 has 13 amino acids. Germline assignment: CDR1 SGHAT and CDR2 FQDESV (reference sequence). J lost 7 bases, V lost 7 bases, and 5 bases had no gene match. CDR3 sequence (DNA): TGTGCCAGCAAACTAGCGGGCACGAATGAGCAGTTCTTC. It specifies CASKLAGTNEQFF.

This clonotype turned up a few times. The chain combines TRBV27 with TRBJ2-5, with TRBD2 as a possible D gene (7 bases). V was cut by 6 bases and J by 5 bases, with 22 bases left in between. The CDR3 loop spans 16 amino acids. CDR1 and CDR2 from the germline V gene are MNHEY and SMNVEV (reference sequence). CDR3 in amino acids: CASRSPGGGGLETQYF. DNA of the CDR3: TGTGCCAGCAGGTCACCGGGAGGTGGGGGCCTTGAGACCCAGTACTTC.

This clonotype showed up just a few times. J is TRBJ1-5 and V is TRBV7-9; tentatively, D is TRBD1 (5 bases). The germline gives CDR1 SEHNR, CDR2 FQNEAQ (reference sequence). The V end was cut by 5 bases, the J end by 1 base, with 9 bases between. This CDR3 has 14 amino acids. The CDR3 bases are TGTGCCAGCAGCGGGCAGGGAAGCAATCAGCCCCAGCATTTT. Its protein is CASSGQGSNQPQHF.

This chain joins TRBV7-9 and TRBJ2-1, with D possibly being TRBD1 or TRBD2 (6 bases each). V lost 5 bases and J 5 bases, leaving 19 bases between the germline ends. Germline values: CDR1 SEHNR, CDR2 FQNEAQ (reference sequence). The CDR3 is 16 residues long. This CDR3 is CASSHGARGLDNEQFF. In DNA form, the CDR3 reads TGTGCCAGCAGCCACGGGGCCCGGGGGCTCGACAATGAGCAGTTCTTC. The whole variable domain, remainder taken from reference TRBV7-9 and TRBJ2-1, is DTGVSQNPRHKITKRGQNVTFRCDPISEHNRLYWYRQTLGQGPEFLTYFQNEAQLEKSRLLSDRFSAERPKGSFSTLEIQRTEQGDSAMYLCASSHGARGLDNEQFFGPGTRLTVL.

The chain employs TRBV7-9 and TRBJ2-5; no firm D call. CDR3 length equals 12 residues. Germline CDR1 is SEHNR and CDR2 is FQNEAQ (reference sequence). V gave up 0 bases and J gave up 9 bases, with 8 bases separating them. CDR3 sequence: CASSLAADSQYF. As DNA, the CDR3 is TGTGCCAGCAGCTTAGCCGCGGATTCCCAGTACTTC.